The entry below gives a single T cell receptor (beta chain) sequence along with its context. No antigen is known for it. The protocol was immunoSEQ multiplex PCR, while the TCRdb copy is restricted to in-frame clones and leaves out a portion. The sample includes about 62,000 clones, approximately 88% of them seen just once. Documented time point: neoterminal ileum biopsy at postoperative endoscopy, about 6 months after surgery. This specimen comes from a study of T cell repertoires in ileal Crohn's disease. Study details: At postoperative colonoscopy, neoterminal ileum biopsies were taken as M6. Study-level points and caveats: Clonality above 26.8% at surgery always came with endoscopic recurrence. Compared with non-smokers, active smokers at surgery showed more clonal expansions. Mucosal expansions were suggested to be mainly CD8 T cells.

CDR1 is SGHDT, CDR2 YYEEEE, per germline. The CDR3 has 13 amino acids. V lost 4 bases to trimming and J lost 6 bases; unmatched junction nucleotides: 7. The rearrangement links TRBV5-6 to TRBJ2-7, with TRBD1 matching over 7 bases. This sequence was found in an adult with Crohn's disease. The material sequenced was ileal tissue. The CDR3 bases are TGTGCCAGCAGCACGACAGGGTGGGGCGAGCAGTACGTC. This gives the protein CASSTTGWGEQYV.